This is a list of T cell receptor beta chains from one sample in a study of control samples from healthy donors and cancer patients. This table comes from immunoSEQ multiplex PCR, and its TCRdb copy is limited to in-frame clones, with some not included. The table lists just over 20,000 clones, roughly 80% of them singletons. The sample taken for sequencing was PBMCs. Source of these receptors: a man in his sixties with colorectal cancer. Both conserved end residues are part of each CDR3. A D gene is named only where the DNA matches it firmly. Size values are once, few and many counts, or a class for expanded clones, and some rows have none.

d_call,cdr3_length,j_call,clone_size,v_call,cdr3_nt,cdr3_aa
.,15,TRBJ1-1,.,TRBV5-4,TGTGCCAGCAGCTTGGCGTTAACCATGAACACTGAAGCTTTCTTT,CASSLALTMNTEAFF
.,13,TRBJ1-2,.,TRBV2,TGTGCCAGCCGGCGGGAGGGTAACTATGGCTACACCTTC,CASRREGNYGYTF
TRBD1,15,TRBJ1-1,.,TRBV7-9,TGTGCCAGCAGCTGGTGGACAGGGGAGGGCACTGAAGCTTTCTTT,CASSWWTGEGTEAFF
.,13,TRBJ1-2,.,TRBV27,TGTGCCAGCGGCACGACAGCCAACTATGGCTACACCTTC,CASGTTANYGYTF
TRBD1,15,TRBJ1-2,.,TRBV5-4,TGTGCCAGCAGCTGGGGACAGGGGGTAGACTATGGCTACACCTTC,CASSWGQGVDYGYTF
.,12,TRBJ2-2,.,TRBV9,TGTGCCAGCAGCCCAGCTTGGGGGGAGCTGTTTTTT,CASSPAWGELFF
.,14,TRBJ1-2,.,TRBV9,TGTGCCAGCAGCGTAGTAACCCAGGCAGGGGGCTACACCTTC,CASSVVTQAGGYTF
.,15,TRBJ1-6,.,TRBV6-2/TRBV6-3,TGTGCCAGCAGTTACGGGGGAAGGGCCACCTCACCCCTCCACTTT,CASSYGGRATSPLHF
TRBD1,14,TRBJ2-3,.,TRBV7-9,TGTGCCAGCAGCTTTGGACAGGGGACAGATACGCAGTATTTT,CASSFGQGTDTQYF
.,15,TRBJ1-3,.,TRBV6-5,TGTGCCAGCAGGTTTGACATGAGCTCTGGAAACACCATATATTTT,CASRFDMSSGNTIYF
.,14,TRBJ1-4,.,TRBV19,TGTGCCAGTAGTGGCACAGGCTTTAATGAAAAACTGTTTTTT,CASSGTGFNEKLFF
.,14,TRBJ1-2,.,TRBV4-1,TGCGCCAGCAGCCAAGCATTGACCGACCGAGGCTACACCTTC,CASSQALTDRGYTF
TRBD1,17,TRBJ1-2,.,TRBV2,TGTGCCAGCAGTGACCGGGACAGGGGCCGTGCTAACTATGGCTACACCTTC,CASSDRDRGRANYGYTF
.,15,TRBJ1-1,.,TRBV6-5,TGTGCCAGCATTACGACGGGAGCCAGGAGCACTGAAGCTTTCTTT,CASITTGARSTEAFF
.,13,TRBJ1-1,.,TRBV2,TGTGCCAGCACCGTGGGACTGAACACTGAAGCTTTCTTT,CASTVGLNTEAFF
.,13,TRBJ2-1,.,TRBV30,TGTGCCTGGAGCCGGGGGTATGACAATGAGCAGTTCTTC,CAWSRGYDNEQFF
.,13,TRBJ1-3,few,TRBV10-3,TGTGCCATCAGACAGCCGTCTGGAAACACCATATATTTT,CAIRQPSGNTIYF
TRBD1,15,TRBJ1-1,.,TRBV29-1,TGCAGCGTTGAGGGACCTTTGACAGGGGGCACTGAAGCTTTCTTT,CSVEGPLTGGTEAFF
TRBD2,13,TRBJ2-2,.,TRBV9,TGTGCCAGCAGCGCCGGTAGCGGGGGCGGGCTGTTTTTT,CASSAGSGGGLFF
.,16,TRBJ2-2,few,TRBV10-1,TGCGCCAGCAGTGACCGGGACACCGAAGGGGGCGGGGAGCTGTTTTTT,CASSDRDTEGGGELFF
.,13,TRBJ1-6,few,TRBV9,TGTGCCAGCAGCGTAGGCCTTGACTCACCCCTCCACTTT,CASSVGLDSPLHF
.,15,TRBJ2-4,.,TRBV18,TGTGCCAGCTCACCAGGGGGTGGGGACAAAAACATTCAGTACTTC,CASSPGGGDKNIQYF
.,13,TRBJ2-5,once,TRBV5-5,TGTGCCAGCAGTCTAACGAGCCAAGAGACCCAGTACTTC,CASSLTSQETQYF
.,13,TRBJ2-3,.,TRBV20-1,TGCAGTGCTAATGAGGGGTTCACAGATACGCAGTATTTT,CSANEGFTDTQYF
.,14,TRBJ1-5,.,TRBV6-6,TGTGCCAGCAGTCCCTCCAGTAGCAATCAGCCCCAGCATTTT,CASSPSSSNQPQHF
.,13,TRBJ1-1,.,TRBV5-1,TGCGCCAGCAGCTCCGGGACACTCGAGAAAGCTTTCTTT,CASSSGTLEKAFF
TRBD1,14,TRBJ2-4,.,TRBV20-1,TGCAGTGCTAGTGACAGGGTAGCCAAAAACATTCAGTACTTC,CSASDRVAKNIQYF
.,12,TRBJ2-1,once,TRBV2,TGTGCCAGCACTGACAGCCACAATGAGCAGTTCTTC,CASTDSHNEQFF
.,15,TRBJ1-5,.,TRBV7-2,TGTGCCAGCAGCGCCCGGTGGGGAAGGGATCAGCCCCAGCATTTT,CASSARWGRDQPQHF
TRBD2,20,TRBJ2-7,.,TRBV4-1,TGCGCCAGCAGCCGTCACCCCGTGCTAGGAGCGGGGGCCATCGACTACGAGCAGTACTTC,CASSRHPVLGAGAIDYEQYF
TRBD1,13,TRBJ1-2,once,TRBV27,TGTGCCAGCAGTCGGGACAGCAACTATGGCTACACCTTC,CASSRDSNYGYTF
.,12,TRBJ2-3,.,TRBV3-1/TRBV3-2,TGTGCCAGCAGCCTCCGCACAGATACGCAGTATTTT,CASSLRTDTQYF
.,14,TRBJ2-7,.,TRBV6-5,TGTGCCAGCACCCCGGGCAGGCCACCCTACGAGCAGTACTTC,CASTPGRPPYEQYF
TRBD1,14,TRBJ1-2,.,TRBV3-1/TRBV3-2,TGTGCCAGCAGCCAAGATCCAGGGGGCTATGGCTACACCTTC,CASSQDPGGYGYTF
TRBD1,15,TRBJ1-5,.,TRBV28,TGTCCCAGCAGTCTCAGACAGGGGGACAACCAGCCCCAGCATTTT,CPSSLRQGDNQPQHF
.,14,TRBJ2-5,once,TRBV24-1,TGTGCCACCAGTGAAGTAGGGGCCCAAGAGACCCAGTACTTC,CATSEVGAQETQYF
TRBD1,15,TRBJ1-4,once,TRBV7-6,TGTGCCAGCAGCTCCCCCGGACAGGGTGCTGAAAAACTGTTTTTT,CASSSPGQGAEKLFF